This T cell receptor (beta chain) was observed in a study of blood T cells in healthy people across ages. Healthy Caucasian individuals from Russia aged about 6 to 95 were enrolled as donors. Each donor's blood draw was roughly 9.8 milliliters of peripheral blood. A second about 6 to 12 cycle PCR used barcoded and J-beta primers. MiXCR, applied by TCRdb to the 5' RACE reads, yields one record per CDR3 protein. The data contain over a million distinct CDR3 sequences, 40% to 45% of them singletons. This CDR3 has 16 amino acids. Trimming stripped 5 bases from V and 1 base from J, with 17 bases between. The material sequenced was blood. V and J are TRBV12-3 or TRBV12-4 and TRBJ1-1; no firm D call. This TCR was recovered from a woman younger than 35 in good health. Here the CDR3 reads CASSPLPRPGNTEAFF. In nucleotides, the CDR3 is TGTGCCAGCAGTCCCCTCCCCCGGCCGGGGAACACTGAAGCTTTCTTT.